The 8 T cell receptor beta chains reported below all come from one sample, sequenced in a study of shared clonotypes between healthy human individuals. Using immunoSEQ multiplex PCR, the repertoire was profiled, and TCRdb retains in-frame clones only, with some absent. The sample carries around 2.5 million clones, 80% to 95% recorded once. The sample was naive CD4+ T cells from PBMCs. This sample's subset: CD45RA+ positively selected. The receptors stem from a man between 18 and 29 years old in good health. Some clones in this sample may be carry-over from other donors' samples.

The V gene is TRBV11-2, the J gene TRBJ2-7; 7 nucleotides match TRBD1. J lost 4 bases, V lost 5 bases, and 8 bases had no gene match. The CDR3 extends over 14 amino acids. Germline V gives CDR1 SGHAT, CDR2 FQNNGV. Here the CDR3 reads CASSQQGGFYEQYF. The CDR3 nucleotides are TGTGCCAGCAGCCAGCAAGGGGGCTTTTACGAGCAGTACTTC.

The chain joins TRBV7-8 to TRBJ1-2, with 10 bases that match TRBD1. The CDR3 is 16 amino acids. J lost 4 bases, V lost 2 bases, and 7 bases had no gene match. Germline CDR1 SGHVS, CDR2 FQNEAQ. CDR3 sequence: CASSLIRTGGIYGYTF. The CDR3 DNA follows: TGTGCCAGCAGCTTAATCCGGACAGGGGGTATCTATGGCTACACCTTC.

V and J are TRBV19 and TRBJ1-2, with 8 bases lining up with TRBD1. This CDR3 is built from 12 residues. Germline loops: CDR1 LNHDA, CDR2 SQIVND (reference sequence). The ends lost 5 bases at V and 8 bases at J; junction bases unmatched: 4. The CDR3 is CASSGQGKGYTF. In DNA form, the CDR3 reads TGTGCCAGTAGTGGACAGGGCAAGGGCTACACCTTC.

The gene calls are TRBV5-1 and TRBJ1-2; D possibly corresponds to TRBD1 (5 bases). Deletions cut 1 base from V and 0 bases from J, with 10 bases between. This CDR3 contains 15 residues. Germline CDR1 is SGHRS and CDR2 is YFSETQ. As DNA, the CDR3 is TGCGCCAGCAGCTTGTTGGGGGGAGCTAACTATGGCTACACCTTC. Amino acids: CASSLLGGANYGYTF.

This clone was seen a few times. The chain links TRBV30 to TRBJ1-4; unclear D gene. Trimming stripped 1 base from V and 11 bases from J, with 11 bases between. The CDR3 extends over 12 amino acids. Germline V CDR1 and CDR2: GTSNPN, SVGIG (reference sequence). For the CDR3, the DNA is TGTGCCTGGAGTGGTTCGGGGAACAAACTGTTTTTT. Amino acids: CAWSGSGNKLFF.

The gene calls are TRBV5-6 and TRBJ2-5; TRBD1 agrees at 12 bases. The trim removed 4 bases at V and 5 bases at J, leaving 15 bases unmatched. Germline CDR1 and CDR2: SGHDT and YYEEEE. This CDR3 region has 18 residues. This chain's CDR3 is CASSLSRDRGRVLETQYF. CDR3 sequence (DNA): TGTGCCAGCAGCCTGTCCCGGGACAGGGGGCGGGTGCTGGAGACCCAGTACTTC.

This rearrangement joins TRBV6-5 to TRBJ2-5; D unclear. The J call may be incorrect, as the DNA end agrees better with TRBJ2-7. This CDR3 spans 15 amino acids. Germline V CDR1 and CDR2: MNHEY, SVGAGI. Written as DNA, the CDR3 is TGTGCCAGCAGTTCCCCCGGGTCCATGAAAGGCGAGCAGTACTTC. This encodes CASSSPGSMKGEQYF.

The rearrangement joins TRBV7-3 to TRBJ2-7; 15 positions agree with TRBD2. The CDR3 loop spans 16 amino acids. V shed 2 bases and J 6 bases; nucleotides not matched to a gene: 5. The germline V gene has CDR1 SGHTA and CDR2 FQGTGA. The CDR3 sequence is CASSLGGLAGGSEQYF. The CDR3 DNA is TGTGCCAGCAGCTTAGGCGGACTAGCGGGAGGGTCCGAGCAGTACTTC.